This T cell receptor beta chain was captured in a study of blood T cell repertoires in COVID-19. As for the study in general: PBMCs, B-cell-depleted T cells, or T cells were the source of the cDNA or gDNA that made up the material.

The junction had 4 bases not matched to a gene; V was cut back by 5 bases and J by 6 bases. There are 15 residues in the CDR3. CDR1 and CDR2 from the germline V gene are KGHSH and LQKENI. Generated by immunoSEQ multiplex PCR, the TCRdb table keeps only in-frame clones and is missing some. This sample has nearly 350,000 clones, with about 90% found just once. Participant age was roughly 18 to 100 years, and participants resided in about two dozen US areas. The TCR originated in a woman in her 30s who had recovered from COVID-19. Sequenced material: PBMCs or T cells enriched from blood (not recorded which). The chain has TRBV18 and TRBJ2-7; 16 bases agree with TRBD2. The CDR3 coding sequence is TGTGCCAGCTCATCGGGACTAGCGGGGGGGATCGAGCAGTACTTC. Translating it yields CASSSGLAGGIEQYF. The full variable domain, rest sourced from reference TRBV18 and TRBJ2-7, is NAGVMQNPRHLVRRRGQEARLRCSPMKGHSHVYWYRQLPEEGLKFMVYLQKENIIDESGMPKERFSAEFPKEGPSILRIQQVVRGDSAAYFCASSSGLAGGIEQYFGPGTRLTVT.